This T cell receptor (beta chain) is from a study of control samples from healthy donors and cancer patients. CDR3 length: 12 amino acids. Germline loops: CDR1 SEHNR, CDR2 FQNEAQ (reference sequence). Trimming took off 5 bases at V and 5 bases at J, with 8 bases between the two ends. Data came from immunoSEQ multiplex PCR; TCRdb stores just in-frame clones and leaves some out. The sample holds around 140,000 clones, just under 90% seen once. The TCR comes from a man aged 45-60 years with head and neck cancer. Source material: PBMCs. The rearrangement uses TRBV7-9 and TRBJ2-3; D is unclear. The CDR3 spells CASSVARDTQYF. The CDR3, as DNA: TGTGCCAGCAGCGTCGCGCGAGATACGCAGTATTTT.